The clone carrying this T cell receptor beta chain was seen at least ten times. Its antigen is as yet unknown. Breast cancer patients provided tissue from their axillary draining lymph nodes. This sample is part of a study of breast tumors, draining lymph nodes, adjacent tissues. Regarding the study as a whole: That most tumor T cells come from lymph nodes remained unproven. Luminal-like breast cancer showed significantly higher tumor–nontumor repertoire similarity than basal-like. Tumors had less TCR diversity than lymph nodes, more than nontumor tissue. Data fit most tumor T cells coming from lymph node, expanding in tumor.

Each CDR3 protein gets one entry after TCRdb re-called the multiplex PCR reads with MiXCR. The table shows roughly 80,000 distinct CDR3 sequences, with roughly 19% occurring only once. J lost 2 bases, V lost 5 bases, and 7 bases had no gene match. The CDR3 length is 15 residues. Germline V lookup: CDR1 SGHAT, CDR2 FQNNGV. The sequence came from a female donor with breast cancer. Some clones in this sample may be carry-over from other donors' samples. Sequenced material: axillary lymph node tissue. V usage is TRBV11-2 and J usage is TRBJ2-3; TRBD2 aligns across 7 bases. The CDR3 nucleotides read TGTGCCAGCAGCGCCAGCGGGGCCGACACAGATACGCAGTATTTT. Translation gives CASSASGADTDTQYF.